These T cell receptor beta chains were read from a single sample in a study of blood T cell dynamics during melanoma immunotherapy. Produced via immunoSEQ multiplex PCR; TCRdb's table is partial and in-frame only. Among about 14,000 clones listed, about nine tenths were seen once. Sequencing was performed on blood, taken from a patient treated with checkpoint blockade. All receptors come from a human donor with melanoma. Each CDR3 is given with its conserved first and last residue. Fields, in order: J gene, clone size, V gene, D gene, CDR3 DNA, CDR3 protein. D genes are given only for firm matches. The listing skips clone size in some rows; elsewhere it reads once, few, many or a size class.

>TRBJ1-1|-|TRBV6-1|TRBD1
TGTGCCAGCAGTGAAGACAGGGGAGACACTGAAGCTTTCTTT
CASSEDRGDTEAFF
>TRBJ2-5|-|TRBV5-1|-
TGCGCCAGCAGAATAGGGCAGACCCAGTACTTC
CASRIGQTQYF
>TRBJ2-2|-|TRBV5-3|-
TGTGCCCAAGGCGGGGCGGTCACCGGGGAGCTGTTTTTT
CAQGGAVTGELFF
>TRBJ1-2|-|TRBV7-9|TRBD1
TGTGCCAGCAGCTTCGGGACAGGGGGCTTTGGCTACACCTTC
CASSFGTGGFGYTF
>TRBJ1-1|-|TRBV4-1|-
TGCGCCAGCAGCCAAGAGAACAGAAACACTGAAGCTTTCTTT
CASSQENRNTEAFF
>TRBJ1-2|-|TRBV6-5|TRBD1
TGTGCCAGCAGTCCCCAGACAGGGAGCAGCTACACCTTC
CASSPQTGSSYTF
>TRBJ1-6|-|TRBV19|TRBD1
TGTGCCAGTAGGCCGGACAGGGCTTCACCCCTCCACTTT
CASRPDRASPLHF
>TRBJ1-5|few|TRBV19|TRBD1
TGTGCCAGTAGTATCCTCGGACAGGGCGAATATCAGCCCCAGCATTTT
CASSILGQGEYQPQHF
>TRBJ1-2|-|TRBV4-3|TRBD1
TGCGCCAGCAGCCAAGAAGACAGGGGGGAACCCTATGGCTACACCTTC
CASSQEDRGEPYGYTF
>TRBJ2-3|-|TRBV10-3|-
TGTGCCATCAGTGAGTTCAGGGAAGATACGCAGTATTTT
CAISEFREDTQYF
>TRBJ2-7|once|TRBV5-1|TRBD1
TGCGCCAGCAGCCCGTCTGGGACAGGGGAAGAGCAGTACTTC
CASSPSGTGEEQYF
>TRBJ1-6|few|TRBV11-2|-
TGTGCCAGCAGCGGTCAGGGAAATTCACCCCTCCACTTT
CASSGQGNSPLHF
>TRBJ1-1|few|TRBV4-3|-
TGCGCCAGCAGTGACAATGAGGTGACTGAAGCTTTCTTT
CASSDNEVTEAFF
>TRBJ1-1|-|TRBV18|-
TGTGCCAGCTCTCCTGGACTCTCGAACACTGAAGCTTTCTTT
CASSPGLSNTEAFF
>TRBJ1-5|-|TRBV7-8|-
TGTGCCAGCAGCTTAGACAACAATCAGCCCCAGCATTTT
CASSLDNNQPQHF
>TRBJ2-3|-|TRBV13|-
TGTGCCAGCAGGCGGGCCTACTCTAGCACAGATACGCAGTATTTT
CASRRAYSSTDTQYF
>TRBJ1-2|-|TRBV2|-
TGTGCCAGCAGTGAGGTACAGGGAAACTATGGCTACACCTTC
CASSEVQGNYGYTF
>TRBJ2-2|-|TRBV6-4|TRBD1
TGTGCCAGCAGTGCGACAAGACAGGGGCCCGGGGAGCTGTTTTTT
CASSATRQGPGELFF
>TRBJ1-4|once|TRBV11-2|-
TGTGCCAGCAGCTTAGAAGGGGGACCAAAACTGTTTTTT
CASSLEGGPKLFF
>TRBJ2-3|-|TRBV5-1|TRBD2
TGCGCCAGCAGGTTACTAGCGGGAGAGAACACAGATACGCAGTATTTT
CASRLLAGENTDTQYF
>TRBJ1-5|-|TRBV19|TRBD1
TGTGCCAGTAGTCAGACAGGGGGATTCAATCAGCCCCAGCATTTT
CASSQTGGFNQPQHF
>TRBJ2-7|once|TRBV4-3|-
TGCGCCAGCAGCCAAGATGCCAGGGCTTCCTACGAGCAGTACTTC
CASSQDARASYEQYF
>TRBJ1-1|-|TRBV5-4|-
TGTGCCAGCAGCCTCTCGGGGAAGGTAGCTTTCTTT
CASSLSGKVAFF
>TRBJ2-7|few|TRBV7-9|-
TGTGCCAGCAGCTTTGACTACTACGAGCAGTACTTC
CASSFDYYEQYF
>TRBJ2-5|-|TRBV4-3|-
TGCGCCAGCAGCCAAGACTTAGGGGGACTAAGTGAGCAGTACTTC
CASSQDLGGLSEQYF
>TRBJ1-1|-|TRBV29-1|-
TGCAGCGTTGCTGAGAACACTGAAGCTTTCTTT
CSVAENTEAFF
>TRBJ1-2|-|TRBV6-1|-
TGTGCCAGCGGTAGCGGGCAGCCATATGGCTACACCTTC
CASGSGQPYGYTF
>TRBJ2-1|-|TRBV7-2|-
TGTGCCAGCATCTTAGCCCCGGGACGGGGCTACAATGAGCAGTTCTTC
CASILAPGRGYNEQFF
>TRBJ1-1|-|TRBV6-5|-
TGTGCCAGCACCCCTACCTACGGCACTGAAGCTTTCTTT
CASTPTYGTEAFF
>TRBJ2-5|-|TRBV5-4|TRBD2
TGTGCCAGCAGCTTGACGGGCGGGGGGGCTCAAGAGACCCAGTACTTC
CASSLTGGGAQETQYF